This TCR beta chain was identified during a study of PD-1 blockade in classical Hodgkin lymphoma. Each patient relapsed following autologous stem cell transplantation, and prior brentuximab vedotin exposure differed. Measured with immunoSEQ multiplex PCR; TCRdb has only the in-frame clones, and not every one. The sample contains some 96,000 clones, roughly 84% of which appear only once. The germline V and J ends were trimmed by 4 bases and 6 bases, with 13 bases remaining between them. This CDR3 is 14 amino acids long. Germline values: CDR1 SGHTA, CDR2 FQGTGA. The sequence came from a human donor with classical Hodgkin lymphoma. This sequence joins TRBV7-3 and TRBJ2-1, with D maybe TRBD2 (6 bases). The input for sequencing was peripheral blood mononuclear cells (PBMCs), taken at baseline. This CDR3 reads CASSSQVGGNEQFF. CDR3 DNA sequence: TGTGCCAGCAGCTCTCAGGTGGGGGGCAATGAGCAGTTCTTC. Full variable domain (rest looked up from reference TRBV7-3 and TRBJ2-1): GAGVSQTPSNKVTEKGKYVELRCDPISGHTALYWYRQSLGQGPEFLIYFQGTGAADDSGLPNDRFFAVRPEGSVSTLKIQRTERGDSAVYLCASSSQVGGNEQFFGPGTRLTVL.